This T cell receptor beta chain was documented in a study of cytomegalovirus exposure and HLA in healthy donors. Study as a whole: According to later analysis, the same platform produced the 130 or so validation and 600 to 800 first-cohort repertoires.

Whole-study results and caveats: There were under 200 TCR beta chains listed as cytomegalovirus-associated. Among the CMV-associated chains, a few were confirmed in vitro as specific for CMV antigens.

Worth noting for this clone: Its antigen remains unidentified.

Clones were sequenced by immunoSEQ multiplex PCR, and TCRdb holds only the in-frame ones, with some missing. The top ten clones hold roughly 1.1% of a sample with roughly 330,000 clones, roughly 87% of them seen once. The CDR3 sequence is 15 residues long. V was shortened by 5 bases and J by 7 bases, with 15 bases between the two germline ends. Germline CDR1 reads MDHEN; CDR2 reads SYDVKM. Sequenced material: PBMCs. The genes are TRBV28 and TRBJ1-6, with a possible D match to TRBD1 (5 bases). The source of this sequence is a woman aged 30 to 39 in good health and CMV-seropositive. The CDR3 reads CASSAAGGENSPLHF. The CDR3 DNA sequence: TGTGCCAGCAGTGCCGCGGGGGGGGAGAATTCACCCCTCCACTTT.